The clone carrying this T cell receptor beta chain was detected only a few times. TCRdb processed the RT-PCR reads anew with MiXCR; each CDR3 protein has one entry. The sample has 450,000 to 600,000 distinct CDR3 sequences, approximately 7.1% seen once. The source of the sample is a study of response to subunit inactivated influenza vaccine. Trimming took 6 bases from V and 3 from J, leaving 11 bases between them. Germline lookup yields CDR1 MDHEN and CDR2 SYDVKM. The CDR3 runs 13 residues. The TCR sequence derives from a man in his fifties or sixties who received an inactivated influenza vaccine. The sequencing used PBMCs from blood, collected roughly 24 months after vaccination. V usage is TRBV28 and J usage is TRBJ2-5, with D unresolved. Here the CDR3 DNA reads TGTGCCAGCAGACGTAAAAACGAAGAGACCCAGTACTTC. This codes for CASRRKNEETQYF. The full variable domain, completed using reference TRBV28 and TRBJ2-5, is DVKVTQSSRYLVKRTGEKVFLECVQDMDHENMFWYRQDPGLGLRLIYFSYDVKMKEKGDIPEGYSVSREKKERFSLILESASTNQTSMYLCASRRKNEETQYFGPGTRLLVL.